One T cell receptor (beta chain) is described in this entry. This entry is derived from a study of identical twins. The J segment lost 3 bases and the V segment lost 7 bases, leaving 7 bases of the junction unmatched. This CDR3 has 15 residues. From germline, CDR1 is SNHLY and CDR2 FYNNEI. One entry per CDR3 protein results from TCRdb running MiXCR on the 5' RACE reads. Found here are 500,000 to 600,000 distinct CDR3 sequences, roughly a fifth of them singletons; the top ten hold approximately 0.95%. The data also belong to a second study, concerning T cells expressing NK-cell markers.

The sample was CD4+ T cells sorted from blood. This sequence joins TRBV2 and TRBJ2-2, with 8 bases lining up with TRBD1. The sequence came from a woman aged 18-30 years in good health. The chain's CDR3 is CASTRTGYDTGELFF. DNA for the CDR3: TGTGCCAGCACCAGGACAGGGTATGACACCGGGGAGCTGTTTTTT. The full variable domain, rest sourced from reference TRBV2 and TRBJ2-2, is EPEVTQTPSHQVTQMGQEVILRCVPISNHLYFYWYRQILGQKVEFLVSFYNNEISEKSEIFDDQFSVERPDGSNFTLKIRSTKLEDSAMYFCASTRTGYDTGELFFGEGSRLTVL.